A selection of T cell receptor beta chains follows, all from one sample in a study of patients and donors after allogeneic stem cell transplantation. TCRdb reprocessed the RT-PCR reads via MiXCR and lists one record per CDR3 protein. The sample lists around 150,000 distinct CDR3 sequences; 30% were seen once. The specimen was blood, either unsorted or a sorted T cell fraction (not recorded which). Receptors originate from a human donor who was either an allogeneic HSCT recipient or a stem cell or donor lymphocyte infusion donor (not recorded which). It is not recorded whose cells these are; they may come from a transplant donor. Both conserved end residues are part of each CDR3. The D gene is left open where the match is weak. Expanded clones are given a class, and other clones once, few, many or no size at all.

CDR3: CASGEGVWMPQHF
DNA: TGTGCCAGCGGGGAAGGAGTATGGATGCCCCAGCATTTT
J: TRBJ1-5
V: TRBV3-1
D: .
size: few

CDR3: CASSSNWEAFF
DNA: TGTGCCAGCAGCTCAAATTGGGAAGCTTTCTTT
J: TRBJ1-1
V: TRBV11-2
D: .
size: .

CDR3: CASSLAPGSLHF
DNA: TGTGCCAGCAGCTTAGCACCAGGGTCCCTCCACTTT
J: TRBJ1-6
V: TRBV7-9
D: .
size: .

CDR3: CAISGGLAGYNEQFF
DNA: TGTGCCATCAGCGGAGGACTAGCGGGGTACAATGAGCAGTTCTTC
J: TRBJ2-1
V: TRBV10-3
D: TRBD2
size: .

CDR3: CASSRQAYNQPQHF
DNA: TGTGCCAGCAGCCGACAGGCCTACAATCAGCCCCAGCATTTT
J: TRBJ1-5
V: TRBV5-5
D: .
size: .

CDR3: CASSEEKVSYNEQFF
DNA: TGTGCCAGCAGCGAGGAAAAGGTCTCCTACAATGAGCAGTTCTTC
J: TRBJ2-1
V: TRBV9
D: .
size: .

CDR3: CASSPSGGNQPQHF
DNA: TGTGCCAGCTCACCCTCCGGGGGAAATCAGCCCCAGCATTTT
J: TRBJ1-5
V: TRBV18
D: .
size: many

CDR3: CASSIRGPETQYF
DNA: TGTGCCAGTAGTATCAGGGGTCCAGAGACCCAGTACTTC
J: TRBJ2-5
V: TRBV19
D: .
size: .

CDR3: CASSTGGSSYEQYF
DNA: TGTGCCAGCAGTACAGGGGGTTCCTCCTACGAGCAGTACTTC
J: TRBJ2-7
V: TRBV12-3/TRBV12-4
D: TRBD1
size: few

CDR3: CASSLEGLRYNEQFF
DNA: TGCGCCAGCAGCTTGGAGGGACTCCGCTACAATGAGCAGTTCTTC
J: TRBJ2-1
V: TRBV5-1
D: .
size: .

CDR3: CSGGGNYEQYF
DNA: TGCAGTGGGGGTGGGAACTACGAGCAGTACTTC
J: TRBJ2-7
V: TRBV20-1
D: .
size: few

CDR3: CASSPTPRTSGRIEQFF
DNA: TGTGCCAGTAGTCCAACCCCGCGGACTAGCGGGAGGATTGAGCAGTTCTTC
J: TRBJ2-1
V: TRBV19
D: TRBD2
size: .

CDR3: CASSTTMGPSYNEQFF
DNA: TGTGCCAGCAGCACAACGATGGGCCCCTCTTACAATGAGCAGTTCTTC
J: TRBJ2-1
V: TRBV7-9
D: .
size: .

CDR3: CASRYIAIPRTEQYF
DNA: TGTGCCAGCAGATATATAGCGATACCTCGGACCGAGCAGTACTTC
J: TRBJ2-7
V: TRBV6-6
D: .
size: few

CDR3: CASSRQGTPYEQYF
DNA: TGTGCCAGCAGTCGACAGGGAACCCCCTACGAGCAGTACTTC
J: TRBJ2-7
V: TRBV27
D: TRBD1
size: .

CDR3: CSASQGSGLLSYNEQFF
DNA: TGCAGTGCCTCGCAGGGCTCTGGCCTCCTCTCCTACAATGAGCAGTTCTTC
J: TRBJ2-1
V: TRBV20-1
D: .
size: many

CDR3: CASSQTGTLVSYEQYF
DNA: TGTGCCAGCAGTCAAACCGGGACCCTAGTCTCCTACGAGCAGTACTTC
J: TRBJ2-7
V: TRBV6-2/TRBV6-3
D: .
size: few

CDR3: CSVRQGAETQYF
DNA: TGCAGCGTAAGGCAGGGGGCAGAGACCCAGTACTTC
J: TRBJ2-5
V: TRBV29-1
D: TRBD1
size: .

CDR3: CSARPGPSNTGELFF
DNA: TGCAGTGCTAGACCGGGGCCCTCGAACACCGGGGAGCTGTTTTTT
J: TRBJ2-2
V: TRBV20-1
D: .
size: few

CDR3: CASSLSRGRADTQYF
DNA: TGCGCCAGCAGCTTGTCCAGGGGGCGCGCAGATACGCAGTATTTT
J: TRBJ2-3
V: TRBV5-1
D: TRBD1
size: few

CDR3: CASSQVILARRKNEQFF
DNA: TGTGCCAGCAGCCAAGTCATTCTAGCGCGGCGGAAGAATGAGCAGTTCTTC
J: TRBJ2-1
V: TRBV14
D: .
size: .

CDR3: CASSPGRAETQYF
DNA: TGCGCCAGCAGCCCAGGGAGGGCGGAGACCCAGTACTTC
J: TRBJ2-5
V: TRBV4-3
D: TRBD2
size: .

CDR3: CASSTGRARPQHF
DNA: TGTGCCAGCAGTACCGGACGGGCTCGGCCCCAGCATTTT
J: TRBJ1-5
V: TRBV6-6
D: .
size: few

CDR3: CASSSSGTGVYEQYF
DNA: TGTGCCAGCAGTTCCTCCGGGACAGGGGTGTACGAGCAGTACTTC
J: TRBJ2-7
V: TRBV28
D: TRBD1
size: .

CDR3: CASSLTNTGSEAFF
DNA: TGTGCCAGCAGCTTAACGAACACAGGAAGTGAAGCTTTCTTT
J: TRBJ1-1
V: TRBV7-9
D: .
size: many